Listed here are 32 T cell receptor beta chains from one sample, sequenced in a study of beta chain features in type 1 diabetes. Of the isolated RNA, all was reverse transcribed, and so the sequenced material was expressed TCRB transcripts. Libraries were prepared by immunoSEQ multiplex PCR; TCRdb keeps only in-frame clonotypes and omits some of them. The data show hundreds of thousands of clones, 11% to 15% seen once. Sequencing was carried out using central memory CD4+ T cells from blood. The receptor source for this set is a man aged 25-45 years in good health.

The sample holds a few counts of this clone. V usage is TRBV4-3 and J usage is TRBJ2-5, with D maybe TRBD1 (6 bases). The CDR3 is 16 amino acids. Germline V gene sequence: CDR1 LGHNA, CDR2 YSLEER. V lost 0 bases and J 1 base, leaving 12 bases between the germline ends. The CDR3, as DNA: TGCGCCAGCAGCCAAGATTGGGGGACAACCCAAGAGACCCAGTACTTC. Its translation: CASSQDWGTTQETQYF.

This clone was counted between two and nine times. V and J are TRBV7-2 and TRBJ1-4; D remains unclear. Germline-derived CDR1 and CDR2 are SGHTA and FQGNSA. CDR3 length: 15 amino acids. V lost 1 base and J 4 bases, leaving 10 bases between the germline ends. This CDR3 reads CASSLVTAVNEKLFF. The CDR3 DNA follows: TGTGCCAGCAGCTTAGTAACGGCAGTTAATGAAAAACTGTTTTTT. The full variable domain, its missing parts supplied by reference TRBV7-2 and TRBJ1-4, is GAGVSQSPSNKVTEKGKDVELRCDPISGHTALYWYRQSLGQGLEFLIYFQGNSAPDKSGLPSDRFSAERTGGSVSTLTIQRTQQEDSAVYLCASSLVTAVNEKLFFGSGTQLSVL.

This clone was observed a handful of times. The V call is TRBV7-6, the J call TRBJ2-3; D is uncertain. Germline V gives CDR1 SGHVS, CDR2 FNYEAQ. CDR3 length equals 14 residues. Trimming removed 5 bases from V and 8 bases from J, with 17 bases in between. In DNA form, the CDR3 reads TGTGCCAGCAGCGCCGCATTGGGCCTTTCTACGCAGTATTTT. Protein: CASSAALGLSTQYF.

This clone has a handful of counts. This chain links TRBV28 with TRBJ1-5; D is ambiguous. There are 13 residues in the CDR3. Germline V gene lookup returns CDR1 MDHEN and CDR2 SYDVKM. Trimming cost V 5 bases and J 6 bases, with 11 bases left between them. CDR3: CASSVVRFQPQHF. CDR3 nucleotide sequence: TGTGCCAGCAGTGTGGTCCGCTTTCAGCCCCAGCATTTT.

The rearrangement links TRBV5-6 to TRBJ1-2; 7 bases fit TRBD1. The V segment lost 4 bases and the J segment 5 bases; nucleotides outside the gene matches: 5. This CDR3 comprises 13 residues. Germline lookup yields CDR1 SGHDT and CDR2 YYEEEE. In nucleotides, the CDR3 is TGTGCCAGCAGCCAAGGACAGGCATATGGCTACACCTTC. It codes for CASSQGQAYGYTF.

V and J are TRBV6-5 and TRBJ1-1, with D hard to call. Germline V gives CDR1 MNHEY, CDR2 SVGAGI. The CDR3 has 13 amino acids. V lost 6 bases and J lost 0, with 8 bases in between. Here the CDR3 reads CASSQPMNTEAFF. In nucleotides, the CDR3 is TGTGCCAGCAGCCAACCTATGAACACTGAAGCTTTCTTT.

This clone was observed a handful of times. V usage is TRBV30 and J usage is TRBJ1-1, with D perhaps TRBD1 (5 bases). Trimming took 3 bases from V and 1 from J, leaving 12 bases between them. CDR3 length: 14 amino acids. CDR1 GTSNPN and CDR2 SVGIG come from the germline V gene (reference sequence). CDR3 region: CAWSRGTRNTEAFF. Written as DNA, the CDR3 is TGTGCCTGGAGCCGTGGGACGAGGAACACTGAAGCTTTCTTT.

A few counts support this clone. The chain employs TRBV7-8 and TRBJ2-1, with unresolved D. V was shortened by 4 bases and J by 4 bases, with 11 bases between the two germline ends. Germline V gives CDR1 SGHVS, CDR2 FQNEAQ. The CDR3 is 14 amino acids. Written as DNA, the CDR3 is TGTGCCAGCAGCTCCTCTTTGGAGTACAATGAGCAGTTCTTC. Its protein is CASSSSLEYNEQFF.

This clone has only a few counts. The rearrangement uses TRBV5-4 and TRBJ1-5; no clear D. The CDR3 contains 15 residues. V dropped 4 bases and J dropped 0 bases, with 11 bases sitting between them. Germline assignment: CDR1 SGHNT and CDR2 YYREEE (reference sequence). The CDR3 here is CASSDSHYSNQPQHF. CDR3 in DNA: TGTGCCAGCAGCGATAGCCATTATAGCAATCAGCCCCAGCATTTT.

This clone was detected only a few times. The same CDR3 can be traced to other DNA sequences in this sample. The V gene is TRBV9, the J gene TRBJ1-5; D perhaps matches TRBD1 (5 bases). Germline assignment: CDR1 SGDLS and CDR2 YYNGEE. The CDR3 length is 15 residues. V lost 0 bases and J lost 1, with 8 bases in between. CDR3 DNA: TGTGCCAGCAGCGTAGGTCAGGGAAGCAATCAGCCCCAGCATTTT. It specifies CASSVGQGSNQPQHF.

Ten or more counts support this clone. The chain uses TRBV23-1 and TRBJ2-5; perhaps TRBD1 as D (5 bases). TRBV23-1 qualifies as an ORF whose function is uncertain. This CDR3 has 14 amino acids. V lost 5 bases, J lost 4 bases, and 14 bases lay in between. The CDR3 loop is CASSKGRGPETQYF. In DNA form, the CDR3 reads TGCGCCAGCAGTAAGGGAAGGGGCCCAGAGACCCAGTACTTC.

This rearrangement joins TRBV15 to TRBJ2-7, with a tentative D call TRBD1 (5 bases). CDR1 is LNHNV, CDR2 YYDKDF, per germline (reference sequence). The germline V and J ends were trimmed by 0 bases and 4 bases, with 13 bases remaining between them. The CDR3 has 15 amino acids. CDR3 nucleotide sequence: TGTGCCACCAGCAGAGACCGAAGGGGCGGTTACGAGCAGTACTTC. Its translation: CATSRDRRGGYEQYF.

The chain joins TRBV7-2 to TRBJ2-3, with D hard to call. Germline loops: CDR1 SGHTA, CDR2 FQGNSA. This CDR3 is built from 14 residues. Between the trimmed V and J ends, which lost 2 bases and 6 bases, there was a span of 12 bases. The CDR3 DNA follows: TGTGCCAGCAGCTTAAGTACAAAAGTGGATACGCAGTATTTT. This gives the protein CASSLSTKVDTQYF. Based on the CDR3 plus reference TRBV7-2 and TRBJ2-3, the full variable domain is GAGVSQSPSNKVTEKGKDVELRCDPISGHTALYWYRQSLGQGLEFLIYFQGNSAPDKSGLPSDRFSAERTGGSVSTLTIQRTQQEDSAVYLCASSLSTKVDTQYFGPGTRLTVL.

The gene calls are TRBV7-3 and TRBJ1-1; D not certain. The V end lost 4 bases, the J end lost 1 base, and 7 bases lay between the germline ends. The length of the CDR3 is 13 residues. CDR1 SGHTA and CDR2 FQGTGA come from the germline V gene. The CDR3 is CASSYVKNTEAFF. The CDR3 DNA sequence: TGTGCCAGCAGCTATGTGAAGAACACTGAAGCTTTCTTT. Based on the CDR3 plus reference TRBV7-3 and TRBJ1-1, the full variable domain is GAGVSQTPSNKVTEKGKYVELRCDPISGHTALYWYRQSLGQGPEFLIYFQGTGAADDSGLPNDRFFAVRPEGSVSTLKIQRTERGDSAVYLCASSYVKNTEAFFGQGTRLTVV.

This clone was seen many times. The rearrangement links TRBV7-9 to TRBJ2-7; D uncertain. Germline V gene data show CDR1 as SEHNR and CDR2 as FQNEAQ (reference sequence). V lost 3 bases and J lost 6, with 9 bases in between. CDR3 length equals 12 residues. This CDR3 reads CASSFQDGEQYV. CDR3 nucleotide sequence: TGTGCCAGCAGCTTCCAAGATGGCGAGCAGTACGTC.

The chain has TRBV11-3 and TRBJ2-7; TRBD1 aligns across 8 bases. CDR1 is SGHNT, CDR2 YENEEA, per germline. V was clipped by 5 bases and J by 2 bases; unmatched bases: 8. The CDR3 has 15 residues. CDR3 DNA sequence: TGTGCCAGCAGCGCCAGAGGGACAGGACCCTACGAGCAGTACTTC. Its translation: CASSARGTGPYEQYF.

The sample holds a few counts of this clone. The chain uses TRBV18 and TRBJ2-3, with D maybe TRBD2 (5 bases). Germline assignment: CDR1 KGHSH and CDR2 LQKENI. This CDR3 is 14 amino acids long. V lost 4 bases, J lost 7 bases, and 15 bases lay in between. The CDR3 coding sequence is TGTGCCAGCTCACAGGAGGCCGTCCGTTATACGCAGTATTTT. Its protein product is CASSQEAVRYTQYF.

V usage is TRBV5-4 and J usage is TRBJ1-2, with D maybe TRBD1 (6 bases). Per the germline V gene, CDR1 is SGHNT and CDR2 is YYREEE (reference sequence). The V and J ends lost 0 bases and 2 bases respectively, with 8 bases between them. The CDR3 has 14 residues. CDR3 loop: CASSLGDRNYGYTF. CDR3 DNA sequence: TGTGCCAGCAGCTTGGGCGACAGGAACTATGGCTACACCTTC.

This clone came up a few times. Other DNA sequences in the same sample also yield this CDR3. The CDR3 protein is CASSATLETEAFF. Here the CDR3 DNA reads TGTGCCAGCAGCGCTACACTGGAGACTGAAGCTTTCTTT. The rearrangement links TRBV9 to TRBJ1-1; D is ambiguous. The germline gives CDR1 SGDLS, CDR2 YYNGEE. V gave up 3 bases and J gave up 5 bases, with 11 bases separating them. The CDR3 is 13 amino acids.

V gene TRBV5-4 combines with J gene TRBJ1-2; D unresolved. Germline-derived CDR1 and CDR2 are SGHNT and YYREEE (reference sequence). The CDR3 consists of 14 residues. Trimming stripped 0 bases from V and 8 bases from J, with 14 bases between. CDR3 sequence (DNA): TGTGCCAGCAGCTTGGCGGGTCCCGGTCAAGGCTACACCTTC. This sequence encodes CASSLAGPGQGYTF.

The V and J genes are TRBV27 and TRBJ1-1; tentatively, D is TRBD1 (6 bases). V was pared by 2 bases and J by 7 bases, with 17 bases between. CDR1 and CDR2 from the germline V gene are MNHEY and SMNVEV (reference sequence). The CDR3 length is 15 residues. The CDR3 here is CASSLHGTHTYEAFF. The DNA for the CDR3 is TGTGCCAGCAGTTTACACGGGACACATACCTATGAAGCTTTCTTT.

CDR3 sequence: CASSLTSGRTVYNEQFF. CDR3 DNA sequence: TGCGCCAGCAGTCTGACTAGCGGGAGGACTGTCTACAATGAGCAGTTCTTC. V usage is TRBV4-1 and J usage is TRBJ2-1, with 13 bases aligning to TRBD2. The germline V gene encodes CDR1 MGHRA and CDR2 YSYEKL. There are 17 residues in the CDR3. Germline trimming cut 6 bases from V and 3 bases from J; bases unmatched to any gene: 8.

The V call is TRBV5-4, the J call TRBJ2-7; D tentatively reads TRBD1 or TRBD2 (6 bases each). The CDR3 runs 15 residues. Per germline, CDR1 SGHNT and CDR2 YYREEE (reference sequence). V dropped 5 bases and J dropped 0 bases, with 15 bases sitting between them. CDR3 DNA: TGTGCCAGCAGTGTGGGGGGCAGGAGCTCCTACGAGCAGTACTTC. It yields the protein CASSVGGRSSYEQYF.

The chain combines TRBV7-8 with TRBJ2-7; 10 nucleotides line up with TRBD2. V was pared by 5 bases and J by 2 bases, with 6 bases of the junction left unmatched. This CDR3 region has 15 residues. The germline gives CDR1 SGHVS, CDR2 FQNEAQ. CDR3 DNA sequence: TGTGCCAGCAGCAGTGGACTAGCGGCAACCTACGAGCAGTACGTC. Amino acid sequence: CASSSGLAATYEQYV.

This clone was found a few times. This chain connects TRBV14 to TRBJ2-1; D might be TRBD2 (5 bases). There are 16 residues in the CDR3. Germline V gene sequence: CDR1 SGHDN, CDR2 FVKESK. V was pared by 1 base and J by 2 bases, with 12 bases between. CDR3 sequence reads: CASSQAGSVTYNEQFF. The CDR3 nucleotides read TGTGCCAGCAGCCAAGCTGGTAGCGTAACCTACAATGAGCAGTTCTTC.

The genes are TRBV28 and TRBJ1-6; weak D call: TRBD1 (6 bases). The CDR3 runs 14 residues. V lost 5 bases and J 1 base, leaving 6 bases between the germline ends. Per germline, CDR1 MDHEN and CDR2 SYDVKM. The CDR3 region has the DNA TGTGCCAGCAGTAGGGGGTCCTATAATTCACCCCTCCACTTT. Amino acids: CASSRGSYNSPLHF. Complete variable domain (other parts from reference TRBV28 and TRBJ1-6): DVKVTQSSRYLVKRTGEKVFLECVQDMDHENMFWYRQDPGLGLRLIYFSYDVKMKEKGDIPEGYSVSREKKERFSLILESASTNQTSMYLCASSRGSYNSPLHFGNGTRLTVT.

The CDR3 nucleotides read TGTGCCATCTGGGATAGAACTAGGAGTTCTTCGTCTAGCACAGATACGCAGTATTTT. It codes for CAIWDRTRSSSSSTDTQYF. V and J are TRBV10-3 and TRBJ2-3, with D possibly TRBD2 on 5 matching bases. Deletions cut 8 bases from V and 0 bases from J, with 27 bases between. CDR3 size: 19 residues. CDR1 and CDR2 (germline): ENHRY, SYGVKD.

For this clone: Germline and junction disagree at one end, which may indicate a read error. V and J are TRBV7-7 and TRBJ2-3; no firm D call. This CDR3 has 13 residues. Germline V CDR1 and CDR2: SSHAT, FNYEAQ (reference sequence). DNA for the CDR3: TGTGCTAGCAGCCGGCTCAGGACAGATACGCAGTATTTT. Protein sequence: CASSRLRTDTQYF.

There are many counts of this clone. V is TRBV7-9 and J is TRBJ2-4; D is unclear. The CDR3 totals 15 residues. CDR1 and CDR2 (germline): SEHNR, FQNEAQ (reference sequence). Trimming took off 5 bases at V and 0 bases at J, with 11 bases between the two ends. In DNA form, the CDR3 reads TGTGCCAGCAGCCCTGCGGCCCTAGCCAAAAACATTCAGTACTTC. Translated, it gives CASSPAALAKNIQYF.

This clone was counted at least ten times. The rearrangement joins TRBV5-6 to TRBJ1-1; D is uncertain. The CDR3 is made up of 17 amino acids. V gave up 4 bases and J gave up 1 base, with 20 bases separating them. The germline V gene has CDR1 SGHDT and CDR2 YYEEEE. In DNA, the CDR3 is TGTGCCAGCAGCAAATACTTGCGGGCCCGGGGGAACACTGAAGCTTTCTTT. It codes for CASSKYLRARGNTEAFF.

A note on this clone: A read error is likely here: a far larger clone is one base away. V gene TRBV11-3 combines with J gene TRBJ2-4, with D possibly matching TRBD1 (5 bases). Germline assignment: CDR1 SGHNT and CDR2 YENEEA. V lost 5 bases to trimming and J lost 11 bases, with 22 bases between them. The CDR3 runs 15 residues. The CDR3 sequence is CASSQDPGQGLLQYF. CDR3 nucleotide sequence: TGTGCCAGCAGCCAAGATCCTGGGCAGGGCCTTCTTCAGTACTTC.

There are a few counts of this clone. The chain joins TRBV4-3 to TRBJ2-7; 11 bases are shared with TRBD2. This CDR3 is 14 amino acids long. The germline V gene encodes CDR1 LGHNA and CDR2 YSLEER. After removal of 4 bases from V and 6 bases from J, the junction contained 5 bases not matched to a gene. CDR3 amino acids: CASSPPTSGSEQYV. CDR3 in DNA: TGCGCCAGCAGCCCTCCTACTAGCGGGAGCGAGCAGTACGTC.